This TCR beta chain was sequenced during a study of control samples from healthy donors and cancer patients. V lost 7 bases, J lost 5 bases, and 15 bases lay in between. This CDR3 contains 14 residues. CDR1 and CDR2 (germline): LNHDA, SQIVND (reference sequence). Only in-frame clones appear in the TCRdb table, and some are missing; sequencing was by immunoSEQ multiplex PCR. The profile shows roughly 120,000 clones, roughly 88% of them singletons. This sequence was found in a woman in her fifties or sixties with lung cancer. The sequenced sample was PBMCs. The chain uses TRBV19 and TRBJ1-3, with D unclear. In nucleotides, the CDR3 is TGTGCCAGTAACCCAGAAGGGTGGAGAAACACCATATATTTT. Translation gives CASNPEGWRNTIYF. Supplemented by reference TRBV19 and TRBJ1-3, the full variable domain reads DGGITQSPKYLFRKEGQNVTLSCEQNLNHDAMYWYRQDPGQGLRLIYYSQIVNDFQKGDIAEGYSVSREKKESFPLTVTSAQKNPTAFYLCASNPEGWRNTIYFGEGSWLTVV.